What follows are 16 T cell receptor beta chains derived from one specimen sequenced in a study of T cells in Graves' hyperthyroidism and ophthalmopathy (dated by TCRdb to about 2019). The library was built by means of multiplex PCR. Sequencing instrument: Illumina HiSeq 2000. The TCR beta CDR3 regions were amplified from the RNA transcripts. A first-round RT-PCR of the TCR CDR3 used the HTBI primer set with the Qiagen OneStep RT-PCR kit. Through fastp at Q25 and MiXCR, TCRdb rebuilt clones from the public reads, retaining in-frame beta chains. CDR3 protein sequences are deduplicated, and each keeps its most common genes and DNA. Here the sample has about 580,000 distinct CDR3 sequences; roughly 46% occur a single time. Clones ranked in the top ten supply more than 7% of the sample. The sequenced material came from peripheral blood or thyroid tissue (not recorded which). The receptors were sampled from a woman aged 18-29 years with Graves' hyperthyroidism.

The chain has TRBV19 and TRBJ2-7; D is unresolved. CDR1 and CDR2 (germline): LNHDA, SQIVND (reference sequence). V was shortened by 3 bases and J by 7 bases, with 7 bases between the two germline ends. CDR3 length equals 11 residues. CDR3 amino acids: CASSIFGEQYF. CDR3 DNA sequence: TGTGCCAGTAGTATCTTTGGAGAGCAGTACTTC.

The chain joins TRBV11-1 to TRBJ2-7; D call uncertain. The CDR3 has 14 residues. Trimming took off 0 bases at V and 0 bases at J, with 6 bases between the two ends. Germline V gene data show CDR1 as SGHAT and CDR2 as FQDESV (reference sequence). CDR3 coding DNA: TGTGCCAGCAGCTTAGCGATGAGCTCCTACGAGCAGTACTTC. Translating it yields CASSLAMSSYEQYF.

This clonotype occurred many times. The genes are TRBV25-1 and TRBJ1-4, with 7 bases matching TRBD1. V trimming: 6 bases; J trimming: 6 bases; junction bases outside the gene matches: 4. Germline V lookup: CDR1 MGHDK, CDR2 SYGVNS. CDR3 size: 13 residues. The CDR3 is CASRGGSDEKLFF. The CDR3 DNA reads TGTGCCAGCAGAGGGGGCTCGGATGAAAAACTGTTTTTT. The full variable domain, with the rest looked up from reference TRBV25-1 and TRBJ1-4, is EADIYQTPRYLVIGTGKKITLECSQTMGHDKMYWYQQDPGMELHLIHYSYGVNSTEKGDLSSESTVSRIRTEHFPLTLESARPSHTSQYLCASRGGSDEKLFFGSGTQLSVL.

A word on this clonotype: Sequence at one end of the junction differs from germline and may be a read error. The chain couples TRBV11-3 to TRBJ2-6; D unclear. In germline, CDR1 is SGHNT, CDR2 YENEEA. CDR3 length: 13 residues. CDR3: CASSFSTVNTEAF. DNA of the CDR3: TGTGCCAGCAGCTTTTCGACGGTCAACACTGAAGCTTTC.

This clonotype was counted many times. This chain links TRBV14 with TRBJ2-7; the match to TRBD1 covers 8 bases. CDR1 and CDR2 from the germline V gene are SGHDN and FVKESK. There are 13 residues in the CDR3. Trimming cost V 3 bases and J 6 bases; bases outside gene matches: 4. CDR3: CASSHWTGSEQYF. As DNA, the CDR3 is TGTGCCAGCAGCCATTGGACAGGGTCCGAGCAGTACTTC.

Note on this clonotype: Lacking the conserved final phenylalanine or tryptophan, this CDR3 likely reflects a read error. The limits of the CDR3 on the DNA are not certain, so only TCRdb's listed CDR3 is given. The chain is built from TRBV12-3 or TRBV12-4 and TRBJ1-4; TRBD1, as called in the table, went unchecked against the DNA. The CDR3 is made up of 11 amino acids, end residues included. CDR3 in amino acids: CASDARDRAGY.

The rearrangement links TRBV29-1 to TRBJ2-7; D tentatively fits TRBD1 or TRBD2 (5 bases each). The V and J ends lost 8 bases and 0 bases respectively, with 17 bases between them. Germline assignment: CDR1 SQVTM and CDR2 ANQGSEA. This CDR3 is 14 amino acids long. CDR3 bases: TGCAGCCAAGATTATGTCGGGACCTCCTACGAGCAGTACTTC. This encodes CSQDYVGTSYEQYF.

This clonotype occurred many times. The chain carries TRBV5-4 and TRBJ1-5; tentatively, D is TRBD1 (5 bases). There are 15 residues in the CDR3. CDR1 and CDR2 from the germline V gene are SGHNT and YYREEE (reference sequence). V was cut by 0 bases and J by 2 bases, with 9 bases left in between. This CDR3 is CASSLGGDGNQPQHF. The DNA for the CDR3 is TGTGCCAGCAGCTTGGGAGGGGATGGCAATCAGCCCCAGCATTTT.

Details on this clonotype: This clone may be a read error of a much larger clone one base away. This chain joins TRBV7-3 and TRBJ1-6; no clear D gene. Deletions cut 4 bases from V and 0 bases from J, with 10 bases between. This CDR3 spans 16 amino acids. CDR1 and CDR2 from the germline V gene are SGHTA and FQGTGA. CDR3 in DNA: TGTGCCAGCAGCTCAAGGGTCGGCTCCTATAATTCACCCCTCCACTTT. It is translated as CASSSRVGSYNSPLHF.

V is TRBV28 and J is TRBJ1-4; 7 bases map to TRBD1. The CDR3 loop spans 14 amino acids. V was pared by 5 bases and J by 7 bases, with 7 bases of the junction left unmatched. Germline V CDR1 and CDR2: MDHEN, SYDVKM. DNA of the CDR3: TGTGCCAGCAGTGAAGAGGGGGCCGGTGAAAAACTGTTTTTT. It translates to CASSEEGAGEKLFF.

This clonotype was seen at least ten times. This rearrangement joins TRBV4-2 to TRBJ1-2; TRBD1 matches 8 bases. The CDR3 spans 14 residues. V was pared by 4 bases and J by 7 bases, with 8 bases of the junction left unmatched. Germline V gene sequence: CDR1 LGHNA, CDR2 YNFKEQ. The CDR3 region has the DNA TGTGCCAGCAGCCCCCCGGGACAGGTCGGTGGCTACACCTTC. Protein product: CASSPPGQVGGYTF.

This clonotype was observed at least ten times. The J gene is TRBJ2-2, the V gene TRBV2; 7 bases agree with TRBD1. This CDR3 spans 16 amino acids. Germline CDR1 and CDR2: SNHLY and FYNNEI. With 3 bases clipped from V and 5 bases from J, the junction kept 9 bases outside the gene matches. The CDR3 bases are TGTGCCAGCAGTGACGGTCAGGGGGACGGGACCGGGGAGCTGTTTTTT. It encodes CASSDGQGDGTGELFF. The complete variable domain, with remaining parts taken from reference TRBV2 and TRBJ2-2, reads EPEVTQTPSHQVTQMGQEVILRCVPISNHLYFYWYRQILGQKVEFLVSFYNNEISEKSEIFDDQFSVERPDGSNFTLKIRSTKLEDSAMYFCASSDGQGDGTGELFFGEGSRLTVL.

V gene TRBV11-2 combines with J gene TRBJ2-7, with 10 bases fitting TRBD2. TRBJ2-1 matches the DNA end more closely, so the J call is doubtful. The germline CDR1 and CDR2 sequences are SGHAT and FQNNGV. The CDR3 is 16 residues long. This CDR3 is CASSKDSGGYYNEQFF. CDR3 nucleotides: TGTGCCAGCAGCAAAGATAGCGGGGGGTACTACAATGAGCAGTTCTTC.

The chain combines TRBV14 with TRBJ1-2; possibly TRBD1 for D (5 bases). Germline lookup yields CDR1 SGHDN and CDR2 FVKESK. The CDR3 length is 16 residues. V lost 4 bases to trimming and J lost 0 bases, with 15 bases between them. The CDR3: CASSPQGPSANYGYTF. CDR3 DNA sequence: TGTGCCAGCAGCCCTCAGGGCCCCTCGGCTAACTATGGCTACACCTTC.

Comment on this clonotype: Relative to the germline gene, one junction end is altered; a read error may explain this. The V call is TRBV10-3, the J call TRBJ2-2, with unresolved D. The germline gives CDR1 ENHRY, CDR2 SYGVKD. There are 15 residues in the CDR3. Here the CDR3 DNA reads TGTGCCATCGGTGAGCCCCCGCCCAACACCGGAGAGCTGTTTTTT. Translation gives CAIGEPPPNTGELFF.

This rearrangement joins TRBV6-5 to TRBJ1-4, with 8 bases matching TRBD1. This CDR3 comprises 15 residues. The germline CDR1 and CDR2 sequences are MNHEY and SVGAGI. Unmatched junction bases numbered 8, after V lost 5 bases and J lost 6 bases. The CDR3 protein is CASSARTGFDEKLFF. The CDR3 region has the DNA TGTGCCAGCAGTGCCCGGACAGGGTTTGATGAAAAACTGTTTTTT.